Described below is a single T cell receptor (beta chain) sequence and its context. Its recognized antigen is unknown. The sample holds no much larger clone one base away, and base qualities are not on file. The CDR3 spans 13 residues, from the cysteine through the phenylalanine. The retained sequence is limited to the CDR3, 39 bases, with the frame set at the first base. V lost 9 bases and J lost 0 bases; the stretch between them is 11 bases long. Looking up the germline V gene (reference sequence) yields CDR1 LNHDA and CDR2 SQIVND. The sample belongs to a study of T cell responses to AZD1222 COVID-19 vaccine (dated by TCRdb to about 2021). At the level of the whole study: A total of approximately 240 trial participants underwent TCR sequencing, of whom roughly 210 received two doses of AZD1222 and about 26 received two doses of the MenACWY control vaccine. Trial participants were enrolled by age into 18-55, 56-69 and 70-plus year subgroups, with roughly 160, 29 and 62 TCR-sequenced participants respectively. Overall study results and their limits: Nearly half of unique spike-specific TCRs reportedly recognized epitopes outside regions mutated in the B.1.351 and B.1.1.7 variants. Conclusions about previously exposed vaccinees are limited, since just five or six AZD1222 recipients were seropositive for SARS-CoV-2 at baseline. CD4 TCRs associated with the vaccine covered the entire spike protein, and the dominant responses were in regions 160-218 and 743-854. Participants were mostly white British and included more females than males, and it was suggested by the authors that clonal diversity may have been underestimated. In the small 56-69-year group, the increase in depth fell short of significance, most likely because of low power. After two AZD1222 doses, both the breadth and the depth of spike-specific TCRs were significantly higher than at day 0 and than in MenACWY recipients. Because no day 14 peak-response samples were available, the repertoires could be characterized only after the peak T cell response.

The meaning of the sample's time point label: baseline before first vaccination. The intended sense of this specimen's treatment or condition label: meningococcal conjugate vaccine given as trial control. Vaccinee samples were obtained from the UK trials COV001 and COV002, which included a single-blind randomized controlled phase 2/3 trial of AZD1222 (ChAdOx1 nCoV-19) in healthy adults. Trial participant PBMC samples were collected at day 0 and day 28 after the second dose for TCRbeta chain sequencing. The CDR3 regions of human TCRbeta chains were subjected to immunosequencing. In the original analysis: TCRs in the repertoires were compared against a reference library of SARS-CoV-2-specific TCRs that had been generated with the MIRA antigen-specificity platform. Breadth meant the fraction of unique TCRs that were SARS-CoV-2-associated, whereas depth meant the fraction of total T cells that were SARS-CoV-2-associated. Using the MIRA data, each spike-specific TCR was assigned both to the spike region to which the TCR was reactive and to a CD4 or CD8 class. Log10-transformed breadth and depth values were compared by one-way ANOVA with Sidak's multiple comparisons tests. What TCRdb holds here is the immuneACCESS table cut down to in-frame rearrangements. Part of the clones is not present; checked against another copy, under half of the missing clones reflect an unresolved V gene, and the others are unexplained. Clonal size and the V and J genes are those of that table, whereas D and trimming came from the DNA. A total of about 200,000 clones appear in this sample, around 93% of them only once. The ten largest clones represent more than 0.8% of the sample.

Here the sequenced sample was peripheral blood, taken on day 0 of MenACWY control vaccination. Recombination connected TRBV19 to TRBJ1-1, with no confident D gene call. The origin of this receptor is an adult in good health. CDR3 reads: CASTSVVNTEAFF. The DNA reads as follows: TGTGCCAGCACGTCCGTGGTGAACACTGAAGCTTTCTTT.